These 32 T cell receptor beta chains were sequenced from one sample in a study of blood T cell repertoires in COVID-19. Only in-frame clones appear in the TCRdb table, and some are missing; sequencing was by immunoSEQ multiplex PCR. The sample lists under 300,000 clones, roughly 93% occurring once. The specimen sequenced was PBMCs or T cells enriched from blood (not recorded which). The receptors were gathered from a middle-aged woman with acute COVID-19.

The chain uses TRBV7-2 and TRBJ2-2; 11 bases fit TRBD2. J lost 7 bases, V lost 5 bases, and 9 bases had no gene match. This CDR3 contains 16 residues. Germline CDR1 and CDR2: SGHTA and FQGNSA. CDR3 in DNA: TGTGCCAGCAGCCGTGGACTAGCGGGCCTCGGCGGGGAGCTGTTTTTT. Its translation: CASSRGLAGLGGELFF.

The count of this clone is one. The chain joins TRBV5-4 to TRBJ1-1, with 9 bases aligning to TRBD1. Germline V CDR1 and CDR2: SGHNT, YYREEE (reference sequence). V lost 3 bases and J lost 1; bases outside the gene matches: 4. The CDR3 loop spans 15 amino acids. CDR3 loop: CASSYTGGANTEAFF. The CDR3 coding sequence is TGTGCCAGCAGCTATACAGGGGGCGCGAACACTGAAGCTTTCTTT.

In its sample, this clone was seen once. The genes are TRBV12-3 or TRBV12-4 and TRBJ2-2; D is uncertain. The CDR3 extends over 11 amino acids. The germline V and J ends were trimmed by 5 bases and 6 bases, with 4 bases remaining between them. As DNA, the CDR3 is TGTGCCAGCAGTCTTCCCGGGGAGCTGTTTTTT. Protein: CASSLPGELFF.

The chain joins TRBV4-2 to TRBJ1-5, with a weak D call TRBD1 (5 bases). Germline-derived CDR1 and CDR2 are LGHNA and YNFKEQ. The CDR3 loop spans 15 amino acids. The V gene lost 1 base and the J gene lost 6 bases, with 13 bases spanning the gap. The CDR3 region has the DNA TGTGCCAGCAGCCAAGCGGGGGAGGGGCCTCAGCCCCAGCATTTT. It specifies CASSQAGEGPQPQHF.

This clone was counted once. CDR3 in amino acids: CASSRDTQGSYEQYF. The CDR3 nucleotides read TGTGCCAGCAGTCGGGACACTCAGGGGTCCTACGAGCAGTACTTC. The chain has TRBV6-5 and TRBJ2-7; tentative D call: TRBD1 (6 bases). Trimming stripped 5 bases from V and 1 base from J, with 15 bases between. The CDR3 loop spans 15 amino acids. Germline loops: CDR1 MNHEY, CDR2 SVGAGI.

This clone was counted between two and nine times. The chain links TRBV3-1 (or the pseudogene TRBV3-2) to TRBJ1-2, with D possibly matching TRBD1 (6 bases). The CDR3 is made up of 13 amino acids. Germline V lookup: CDR1 LGHDT, CDR2 YNNKEL (reference sequence). The V and J ends lost 0 bases and 6 bases respectively, with 8 bases between them. DNA for the CDR3: TGTGCCAGCAGCCAAGACAGGGGAAATGGCTACACCTTC. Encoded protein: CASSQDRGNGYTF.

The rearrangement uses TRBV2 and TRBJ2-6; D uncertain. The CDR3 contains 12 residues. The ends were cut back, 6 bases at V and 4 bases at J, with 4 bases in the middle. Germline V gene sequence: CDR1 SNHLY, CDR2 FYNNEI. The DNA of the CDR3 is TGTGCCAGCAGCCAGGGGGCCAACGTCCTGACTTTC. This translates into CASSQGANVLTF.

The chain recombines TRBV28 with TRBJ1-6; D unresolved. The germline gives CDR1 MDHEN, CDR2 SYDVKM. V shed 7 bases and J shed 4 bases, with 11 bases lying between them. The CDR3 has 14 amino acids. The CDR3 DNA reads TGTGCCAGCACAGCTAGCGGTTATAATTCACCCCTCCACTTT. This translates into CASTASGYNSPLHF.

This sequence joins TRBV4-1 and TRBJ1-5; 8 nucleotides agree with TRBD1. Germline V gene sequence: CDR1 MGHRA, CDR2 YSYEKL. The junction had 7 bases not matched to a gene; V was cut back by 0 bases and J by 9 bases. This CDR3 contains 15 residues. CDR3 coding DNA: TGCGCCAGCAGCCAAGATGTACAGGGGGACTGGCCCCAGCATTTT. Protein: CASSQDVQGDWPQHF.

V usage is TRBV7-2 and J usage is TRBJ1-6; weak D call: TRBD1 (6 bases). The V end was cut by 3 bases, the J end by 9 bases, with 12 bases between. This CDR3 is 14 amino acids long. Per germline, CDR1 SGHTA and CDR2 FQGNSA. As DNA, the CDR3 is TGTGCCAGCAGCTTGGGGGGGCAGATTTCACCCCTCCACTTT. Translating it yields CASSLGGQISPLHF.

A single count supports this clone. This rearrangement joins TRBV7-2 to TRBJ2-3; 11 positions agree with TRBD2. Germline V lookup: CDR1 SGHTA, CDR2 FQGNSA. The CDR3 runs to 17 residues. J lost 6 bases, V lost 5 bases, and 13 bases had no gene match. CDR3 DNA: TGTGCCAGCAGCAAACATCCGGGACTAGCGGTCGGCGATACGCAGTATTTT. Its protein is CASSKHPGLAVGDTQYF.

The chain employs TRBV25-1 and TRBJ1-2, with TRBD1 matching over 10 bases. CDR1 and CDR2 from the germline V gene are MGHDK and SYGVNS. Trimming at V came to 3 bases and at J to 6 bases, leaving 10 bases not matched to a gene. This CDR3 is built from 16 residues. CDR3 region: CASSDLDRGHRDGYTF. The DNA of the CDR3 is TGTGCCAGCAGTGACTTAGACAGGGGGCACAGGGATGGCTACACCTTC.

The chain links TRBV7-2 to TRBJ2-5; 10 bases are a match to TRBD1. The germline V gene encodes CDR1 SGHTA and CDR2 FQGNSA. The CDR3 is 14 residues long. V shed 4 bases and J 4 bases; nucleotides not matched to a gene: 3. Written as DNA, the CDR3 is TGTGCCAGCAGCTCGGGACAGGGGTCAGAGACCCAGTACTTC. Translated: CASSSGQGSETQYF.

The CDR3 protein is CASSLGRQGEKLFF. The CDR3 nucleotides are TGTGCCAGCAGCTTAGGGAGACAGGGGGAAAAACTGTTTTTT. The chain links TRBV7-2 to TRBJ1-4; 8 bases fit TRBD1. Germline V gene sequence: CDR1 SGHTA, CDR2 FQGNSA. This CDR3 comprises 14 residues. The V segment lost 1 base and the J segment 8 bases; nucleotides outside the gene matches: 3. The whole variable domain, filled in from reference TRBV7-2 and TRBJ1-4, reads GAGVSQSPSNKVTEKGKDVELRCDPISGHTALYWYRQSLGQGLEFLIYFQGNSAPDKSGLPSDRFSAERTGGSVSTLTIQRTQQEDSAVYLCASSLGRQGEKLFFGSGTQLSVL.

This chain uses TRBV5-6 with TRBJ1-1, with D maybe TRBD1 (5 bases). The CDR3 sequence is 17 residues long. Germline loops: CDR1 SGHDT, CDR2 YYEEEE. Trimming removed 1 base at V and 2 bases at J, with 18 bases between. CDR3 sequence reads: CASSLSTGEKPNTEAFF. In DNA form, the CDR3 reads TGTGCCAGCAGCTTGTCCACGGGGGAGAAGCCCAACACTGAAGCTTTCTTT.

J is TRBJ1-3 and V is TRBV20-1, with 8 bases that match TRBD1. J lost 0 bases, V lost 3 bases, and 4 bases had no gene match. Per germline, CDR1 DFQATT and CDR2 SNEGSKA (reference sequence). This CDR3 region has 15 residues. The CDR3 spells CSASYRGSSGNTIYF. CDR3 coding DNA: TGCAGTGCTAGTTACAGGGGGAGCTCTGGAAACACCATATATTTT.

This chain links TRBV19 with TRBJ1-2, with D uncertain. Trimming cost V 3 bases and J 4 bases, with 9 bases left between them. Germline lookup yields CDR1 LNHDA and CDR2 SQIVND (reference sequence). The CDR3 runs to 13 residues. In DNA form, the CDR3 reads TGTGCCAGTAGTATCGGGATTGCCTATGGCTACACCTTC. This codes for CASSIGIAYGYTF.

V and J are TRBV7-8 and TRBJ1-5, with TRBD1 identical over 8 bases. CDR1 SGHVS and CDR2 FQNEAQ come from the germline V gene. The trim removed 0 bases at V and 9 bases at J, leaving 7 bases unmatched. The length of the CDR3 is 15 residues. The CDR3 here is CASSLASGGNRPQHF. The CDR3 region has the DNA TGTGCCAGCAGCTTAGCATCAGGGGGCAACAGGCCCCAGCATTTT.

This clone was recorded once. The CDR3 protein is CASSVGGGGEASYNEQFF. The CDR3 coding sequence is TGTGCCAGCAGCGTAGGAGGCGGGGGAGAGGCCTCCTACAATGAGCAGTTCTTC. The J gene is TRBJ2-1, the V gene TRBV9; 7 bases align to TRBD2. The V gene's germline CDR1 is SGDLS and CDR2 YYNGEE. The CDR3 runs to 18 residues. V gave up 0 bases and J gave up 0 bases; unmatched junction bases: 9.

The chain carries TRBV18 and TRBJ2-1; possible D gene TRBD1, 5 bases. V lost 5 bases and J 3 bases, leaving 14 bases between the germline ends. Germline CDR1 is KGHSH and CDR2 is LQKENI. CDR3 size: 15 residues. CDR3 bases: TGTGCCAGCTCATCGAATAGGGGCAGCTACAATGAGCAGTTCTTC. It codes for CASSSNRGSYNEQFF.

The chain combines TRBV5-1 with TRBJ2-3; 10 bases fit TRBD2. V lost 4 bases, J lost 0 bases, and 5 bases stayed unmatched. The CDR3 is made up of 16 amino acids. Looked up from germline, CDR1 is SGHRS and CDR2 is YFSETQ. CDR3 protein: CASSASLAGSTDTQYF. Here the CDR3 DNA reads TGCGCCAGCAGCGCATCACTAGCGGGAAGCACAGATACGCAGTATTTT.

CDR3: CASGPEHYNSPLHF. In DNA, the CDR3 is TGTGCCAGCGGGCCAGAGCACTATAATTCACCCCTCCACTTT. The chain links TRBV6-5 to TRBJ1-6; D gene uncertain. The CDR3 spans 14 residues. Trimming pared 8 bases from V and 3 bases from J, leaving 11 bases between. Germline V lookup: CDR1 MNHEY, CDR2 SVGAGI.

The chain is built from TRBV28 and TRBJ1-2, with 7 bases lining up with TRBD1. The V gene's germline CDR1 is MDHEN and CDR2 SYDVKM. This CDR3 comprises 16 residues. V lost 7 bases, J lost 8 bases, and 19 bases stayed unmatched. This CDR3 is CASTNEGTTGLSGYTF. The CDR3 DNA follows: TGTGCCAGCACCAATGAGGGGACGACAGGGTTGTCCGGCTACACCTTC.

The V call is TRBV7-9, the J call TRBJ2-1, with 9 bases aligning to TRBD2. The junction had 15 bases not matched to a gene; V was cut back by 2 bases and J by 7 bases. From germline, CDR1 is SEHNR and CDR2 FQNEAQ (reference sequence). The CDR3 is 18 residues long. The CDR3 sequence is CASSLRTSGFGIYNEQFF. The CDR3 DNA reads as TGTGCCAGCAGCTTACGAACTAGCGGGTTCGGGATATATAATGAGCAGTTCTTC.

This clone has a single count. The rearrangement links TRBV18 to TRBJ1-5; D is uncertain. The CDR3 runs to 14 residues. Germline CDR1 is KGHSH and CDR2 is LQKENI. Trimming removed 4 bases from V and 10 bases from J, with 17 bases in between. CDR3 residues: CASSQWPQEEPQHF. The CDR3 nucleotides read TGTGCCAGCTCACAGTGGCCCCAGGAAGAACCCCAGCATTTT.

In nucleotides, the CDR3 is TGTGCCAGCAGCTCGGGACAGGGGAACACTGAAGCTTTCTTT. Translated: CASSSGQGNTEAFF. The V and J genes are TRBV5-4 and TRBJ1-1, with TRBD1 matching over 9 bases. J was trimmed by 1 base and V by 3 bases; bases with no gene match: 1. The CDR3 covers 14 residues. In germline, CDR1 is SGHNT, CDR2 YYREEE (reference sequence).

J is TRBJ1-1 and V is TRBV18; D uncertain. CDR3 length equals 13 residues. The germline V gene encodes CDR1 KGHSH and CDR2 LQKENI. The V end lost 1 base, the J end lost 4 bases, and 7 bases lay between the germline ends. CDR3 amino acids: CASSPLEGTEAFF. CDR3 in DNA: TGTGCCAGCTCACCACTCGAGGGCACTGAAGCTTTCTTT.

This rearrangement joins TRBV30 to TRBJ2-7; the match to TRBD1 covers 9 bases. The V segment lost 1 base and the J segment 7 bases; nucleotides outside the gene matches: 8. In germline, CDR1 is GTSNPN, CDR2 SVGIG (reference sequence). The CDR3 is made up of 14 amino acids. As DNA, the CDR3 is TGTGCCTGGAGTGCGGGACAGGGCGCGTGGGAGCAGTACTTC. Translation gives CAWSAGQGAWEQYF. The full variable domain, with the rest looked up from reference TRBV30 and TRBJ2-7, is SQTIHQWPATLVQPVGSPLSLECTVEGTSNPNLYWYRQAAGRGLQLLFYSVGIGQISSEVPQNLSASRPQDRQFILSSKKLLLSDSGFYLCAWSAGQGAWEQYFGPGTRLTVT.

The genes are TRBV19 and TRBJ1-3, with D uncertain. Germline CDR1 is LNHDA and CDR2 is SQIVND (reference sequence). The CDR3 extends over 13 amino acids. Trimming took 5 bases from V and 0 from J, leaving 5 bases between them. CDR3 nucleotide sequence: TGTGCCAGTAGTCCGAGCTCTGGAAACACCATATATTTT. Its protein is CASSPSSGNTIYF.

CDR3 nucleotides: TGCGCCAGCAGCTCCGTCGCTGGGGCCAACGTCCTGACTTTC. It codes for CASSSVAGANVLTF. This rearrangement joins TRBV4-1 to TRBJ2-6; D is unclear. The CDR3 covers 14 residues. CDR1 is MGHRA, CDR2 YSYEKL, per germline. V was clipped by 5 bases and J by 2 bases, with 7 bases between them.

This rearrangement joins TRBV5-8 to TRBJ2-5; D is perhaps TRBD2 (6 bases). Germline V gives CDR1 SGHTS, CDR2 YDEGEE. The CDR3 contains 14 residues. The V gene lost 0 bases and the J gene lost 7 bases, with 13 bases spanning the gap. The CDR3 protein is CASSLAGTSVTQYF. CDR3 in DNA: TGTGCCAGCAGCTTGGCGGGGACTTCTGTGACCCAGTACTTC.

The V gene is TRBV6-1, the J gene TRBJ2-3; TRBD2 matches at 10 bases. The CDR3 loop spans 17 amino acids. The V gene end was trimmed by 2 bases and the J gene end by 6 bases; junction bases not matched to a gene: 11. Germline V lookup: CDR1 MNHNS, CDR2 SASEGT. CDR3 sequence: CASSERVSGGFADTQYF. In DNA form, the CDR3 reads TGTGCCAGCAGTGAAAGAGTTAGCGGGGGGTTTGCGGATACGCAGTATTTT.